The 30 T cell receptor beta chains reported below all come from one sample, sequenced in a study of cytomegalovirus exposure and HLA in healthy donors. The primer mix had 60 Vbeta and 13 Jbeta primers. TCRdb's copy holds only in-frame clones and misses some; the assay was immunoSEQ multiplex PCR. The table shows roughly 99,000 clones, with more than 70% occurring only once. Sequencing was carried out using PBMCs. The origin of the receptors is a middle-aged woman in good health and CMV-seronegative.

The chain carries TRBV6-6 and TRBJ2-1; D not certain. With 1 base removed from V and 9 bases from J, the gap between germline ends came to 10 bases. Germline values: CDR1 MNHNY, CDR2 SVGAGI (reference sequence). This CDR3 comprises 13 residues. This CDR3 reads CASSYFQAGEQFF. The DNA of the CDR3 is TGTGCCAGCAGTTACTTCCAGGCCGGTGAGCAGTTCTTC.

This chain uses TRBV9 with TRBJ1-1; D gene unclear. CDR1 is SGDLS and CDR2 is YYNGEE in the germline V gene. Deletions cut 0 bases from V and 8 bases from J, with 14 bases between. The CDR3 has 14 residues. The CDR3 DNA reads TGTGCCAGCAGCGTAGCTGAAGCGGGAGTGGAAGCTTTCTTT. Translated: CASSVAEAGVEAFF.

The chain couples TRBV4-3 to TRBJ2-1; unclear D gene. This CDR3 has 16 residues. The germline V and J ends were trimmed by 1 base and 0 bases, with 10 bases remaining between them. In germline, CDR1 is LGHNA, CDR2 YSLEER. CDR3 DNA sequence: TGCGCCAGCAGCCAAGGATTGGCTAGCTCCTACAATGAGCAGTTCTTC. This gives the protein CASSQGLASSYNEQFF.

The chain joins TRBV4-1 to TRBJ2-7, with 9 bases that match TRBD1. The CDR3 spans 14 residues. The junction had 8 bases not matched to a gene; V was cut back by 4 bases and J by 7 bases. CDR1 is MGHRA, CDR2 YSYEKL, per germline. CDR3 coding DNA: TGCGCCAGCAGCCCCGGGACAGGGTTCGGGGAGCAGTACTTC. This sequence encodes CASSPGTGFGEQYF.

This chain links TRBV5-1 with TRBJ2-3; TRBD1 matches at 9 bases. The germline V gene has CDR1 SGHRS and CDR2 YFSETQ. This CDR3 has 17 residues. Trimming at V came to 0 bases and at J to 2 bases, leaving 7 bases not matched to a gene. CDR3 in DNA: TGCGCCAGCAGCTTGGGCACCGGGACAGGGATCACAGATACGCAGTATTTT. Its translation is CASSLGTGTGITDTQYF.

The rearrangement links TRBV6-5 to TRBJ1-3; a possible D gene is TRBD1 (5 bases). CDR1 MNHEY and CDR2 SVGAGI come from the germline V gene. Trimming cost V 8 bases and J 0 bases, with 11 bases left between them. The CDR3 consists of 14 residues. In DNA form, the CDR3 reads TGTGCCAGCCGGGACTCTTACTCTGGAAACACCATATATTTT. Protein sequence: CASRDSYSGNTIYF.

The chain employs TRBV11-3 and TRBJ2-7, with 8 bases identical to TRBD1. CDR1 is SGHNT and CDR2 is YENEEA in the germline V gene. V shed 5 bases and J 2 bases; nucleotides not matched to a gene: 11. The CDR3 runs to 16 residues. CDR3 nucleotides: TGTGCCAGCAGCATCTCTACCGGGACAGGTCCCTACGAGCAGTACTTC. Its translation is CASSISTGTGPYEQYF. Full variable domain (missing parts from reference TRBV11-3 and TRBJ2-7): EAGVVQSPRYKIIEKKQPVAFWCNPISGHNTLYWYLQNLGQGPELLIRYENEEAVDDSQLPKDRFSAERLKGVDSTLKIQPAELGDSAVYLCASSISTGTGPYEQYFGPGTRLTVT.

This clone was seen a single time. This CDR3 is CASSQAIGTVNTEAFF. For the CDR3, the DNA is TGTGCCAGCAGCCAGGCTATCGGGACAGTGAACACTGAAGCTTTCTTT. The rearrangement links TRBV14 to TRBJ1-1; TRBD1 matches at 7 bases. The CDR3 covers 16 residues. Per germline, CDR1 SGHDN and CDR2 FVKESK. V lost 3 bases, J lost 0 bases, and 7 bases stayed unmatched.

The CDR3 DNA reads as TGTGCCAGCAGTTTTTCGGGGGGGGAAGATACGCAGTATTTT. Translation: CASSFSGGEDTQYF. V gene TRBV6-5 combines with J gene TRBJ2-3, with 8 bases matching TRBD2. Germline loops: CDR1 MNHEY, CDR2 SVGAGI. V shed 4 bases, J shed 5 bases, and the junction held 5 bases outside the gene matches. The CDR3 runs to 14 residues.

The chain is built from TRBV15 and TRBJ2-5, with 8 bases lining up with TRBD2. Per germline, CDR1 LNHNV and CDR2 YYDKDF (reference sequence). V gave up 1 base and J gave up 5 bases; unmatched junction bases: 6. CDR3 length: 15 residues. CDR3 loop: CATSRGLGTSETQYF. Here the CDR3 DNA reads TGTGCCACCAGCAGAGGTTTGGGGACTAGTGAGACCCAGTACTTC. Full variable domain (missing parts from reference TRBV15 and TRBJ2-5): DAMVIQNPRYQVTQFGKPVTLSCSQTLNHNVMYWYQQKSSQAPKLLFHYYDKDFNNEADTPDNFQSRRPNTSFCFLDIRSPGLGDTAMYLCATSRGLGTSETQYFGPGTRLLVL.

This clone was detected once. V and J are TRBV7-2 and TRBJ1-1; 9 bases fit TRBD1. This CDR3 contains 14 residues. Germline CDR1 reads SGHTA; CDR2 reads FQGNSA. V gave up 6 bases and J gave up 5 bases; unmatched junction bases: 7. CDR3 residues: CASRPQGANTEAFF. The DNA of the CDR3 is TGTGCCAGCAGACCACAGGGGGCTAATACTGAAGCTTTCTTT.

The chain carries TRBV15 and TRBJ2-5; no firm D call. The CDR3 is 16 amino acids. With 0 bases removed from V and 5 bases from J, the gap between germline ends came to 16 bases. The germline V gene has CDR1 LNHNV and CDR2 YYDKDF (reference sequence). The CDR3 sequence is CATSREGYTSGETQYF. The CDR3, as DNA: TGTGCCACCAGCAGAGAAGGCTATACCTCCGGGGAGACCCAGTACTTC.

This clone has only one observation. The V call is TRBV4-2, the J call TRBJ1-5; 10 bases agree with TRBD1. The V and J ends lost 0 bases and 3 bases, in that order; junction bases with no gene match: 8. CDR1 and CDR2 from the germline V gene are LGHNA and YNFKEQ. This CDR3 has 18 amino acids. CDR3 sequence reads: CASSQEERGTGDNQPQHF. In DNA form, the CDR3 reads TGTGCCAGCAGCCAAGAGGAGAGGGGGACAGGGGACAATCAGCCCCAGCATTTT.

This clone was seen repeatedly, ten times or more. The rearrangement joins TRBV7-9 to TRBJ2-1; tentative D call: TRBD1 (6 bases). V was shortened by 2 bases and J by 10 bases, with 18 bases between the two germline ends. CDR3 length: 15 residues. Germline V CDR1 and CDR2: SEHNR, FQNEAQ (reference sequence). This chain's CDR3 is CASSLSLAGQSEQFF. Here the CDR3 DNA reads TGTGCCAGCAGCTTATCCCTCGCTGGACAGTCCGAGCAGTTCTTC.

This clone was recorded once. This chain's CDR3 is CASSPRQGKQFF. The CDR3 nucleotides read TGTGCCAGCAGCCCACGACAGGGGAAGCAGTTCTTC. The genes are TRBV7-2 and TRBJ2-1; 8 bases fit TRBD1. There are 12 residues in the CDR3. Germline V gene lookup returns CDR1 SGHTA and CDR2 FQGNSA. V dropped 5 bases and J dropped 11; count of bases not matched to a gene: 5.

This chain links TRBV5-4 with TRBJ2-3; 10 nucleotides align to TRBD2. The trim removed 3 bases at V and 0 bases at J, leaving 4 bases unmatched. The germline gives CDR1 SGHNT, CDR2 YYREEE (reference sequence). The CDR3 has 16 residues. For the CDR3, the DNA is TGTGCCAGCAGCTGGGGACTAGCGAAGAGCACAGATACGCAGTATTTT. Its protein is CASSWGLAKSTDTQYF.

This clone has only one observation. This chain uses TRBV7-2 with TRBJ1-1, with a weak D call TRBD1 (6 bases). Trimming cost V 7 bases and J 0 bases, with 12 bases left between them. Germline CDR1 and CDR2: SGHTA and FQGNSA. The CDR3 runs 14 residues. CDR3 sequence: CASNSRGMNTEAFF. The CDR3 bases are TGTGCCAGCAACTCCAGGGGAATGAACACTGAAGCTTTCTTT.

V is TRBV18 and J is TRBJ2-1, with D possibly being TRBD1 (6 bases). The length of the CDR3 is 14 residues. From germline, CDR1 is KGHSH and CDR2 LQKENI. Trimming shortened V by 1 base and J by 4 bases, and 8 bases separated the two germline ends. The CDR3 DNA reads TGTGCCAGCTCACCACGGACAGATTACAATGAGCAGTTCTTC. This gives the protein CASSPRTDYNEQFF.

Comment on this clone: At one of its ends the junction is not consistent with the germline gene, which may arise from a read error. V and J are TRBV30 and TRBJ1-2; D not certain. Germline V lookup: CDR1 GTSNPN, CDR2 SVGIG (reference sequence). The CDR3 has 12 residues. CDR3 sequence reads: CAWMSGFDGYPF. CDR3 DNA: TGTGCCTGGATGTCGGGATTCGATGGCTACCCCTTC.

The CDR3 DNA sequence: TGTGCCAGCTCACCGCTAACTAGCACTGAAGCTTTCTTT. Translated: CASSPLTSTEAFF. The chain carries TRBV18 and TRBJ1-1; D gene ambiguous. The CDR3 contains 13 residues. The germline V gene encodes CDR1 KGHSH and CDR2 LQKENI. V lost 3 bases, J lost 4 bases, and 9 bases lay in between. Supplemented by reference TRBV18 and TRBJ1-1, the full variable domain reads NAGVMQNPRHLVRRRGQEARLRCSPMKGHSHVYWYRQLPEEGLKFMVYLQKENIIDESGMPKERFSAEFPKEGPSILRIQQVVRGDSAAYFCASSPLTSTEAFFGQGTRLTVV.

This chain's CDR3 is CASSLWARETQYF. CDR3 DNA sequence: TGTGCCAGCAGCTTGTGGGCCCGGGAGACCCAGTACTTC. This rearrangement joins TRBV5-6 to TRBJ2-5; D remains ambiguous. Trimming stripped 1 base from V and 5 bases from J, with 9 bases between. The CDR3 length is 13 residues. CDR1 is SGHDT, CDR2 YYEEEE, per germline.

This chain connects TRBV12-5 to TRBJ2-2; 7 bases map to TRBD2. CDR3 length: 16 residues. The V and J ends lost 1 base and 6 bases, in that order; junction bases with no gene match: 8. The V gene's germline CDR1 is LGHNT and CDR2 FRNRAP. The CDR3 is CASGLGTSAGSGELFF. The CDR3 DNA follows: TGTGCTAGTGGTTTGGGCACTAGCGCCGGGTCCGGGGAGCTGTTTTTT.

The chain has TRBV6-5 and TRBJ1-5; 8 nucleotides align to TRBD1. Germline V CDR1 and CDR2: MNHEY, SVGAGI. The V and J ends lost 5 bases and 2 bases, in that order; junction bases with no gene match: 5. This CDR3 spans 15 amino acids. In DNA, the CDR3 is TGTGCCAGCAGTGCAGGGGGCAGCGGCAATCAGCCCCAGCATTTT. Encoded protein: CASSAGGSGNQPQHF.

This clone was detected a few times. V usage is TRBV27 and J usage is TRBJ2-7, with TRBD2 matching 15 bases. J gave up 6 bases and V 6 bases, and 9 bases lay outside the gene matches. CDR1 and CDR2 (germline): MNHEY, SMNVEV (reference sequence). The CDR3 loop spans 16 amino acids. CDR3 amino acids: CASSRGLAGGSREQYF. The CDR3 bases are TGTGCCAGCAGCCGGGGACTAGCGGGGGGATCGCGCGAGCAGTACTTC.

The chain has TRBV29-1 and TRBJ2-5; no firm D call. Germline values: CDR1 SQVTM, CDR2 ANQGSEA. V lost 2 bases to trimming and J lost 2 bases, with 15 bases between them. This CDR3 has 15 residues. The CDR3 loop reads CSVELFERIQETQYF. CDR3 DNA sequence: TGCAGCGTTGAACTTTTTGAGAGAATACAAGAGACCCAGTACTTC.

This rearrangement joins TRBV14 to TRBJ1-4, with D unresolved. The CDR3 loop spans 15 amino acids. Deletions cut 0 bases from V and 8 bases from J, with 13 bases between. Germline CDR1 and CDR2: SGHDN and FVKESK. The CDR3 protein is CASSQERGVSEKLFF. The CDR3 nucleotides are TGTGCCAGCAGCCAAGAGCGGGGTGTGTCAGAAAAACTGTTTTTT.

The genes are TRBV7-9 and TRBJ2-7; 8 bases align to TRBD1. The CDR3 covers 14 residues. V was pared by 5 bases and J by 0 bases, with 3 bases of the junction left unmatched. Germline CDR1 and CDR2: SEHNR and FQNEAQ (reference sequence). CDR3 sequence (DNA): TGTGCCAGCAGCAAGGACAGGGACTCCTACGAGCAGTACTTC. Translated, it gives CASSKDRDSYEQYF.

This clone has just one count. The CDR3 coding sequence is TGTGCCTGGAGTAATAGGGGAATTACCGGGGAGCTGTTTTTT. This sequence encodes CAWSNRGITGELFF. The V call is TRBV30, the J call TRBJ2-2; weak D call: TRBD1 (5 bases). The V end was cut by 2 bases, the J end by 5 bases, with 12 bases between. This CDR3 is built from 14 residues. Germline V gives CDR1 GTSNPN, CDR2 SVGIG (reference sequence). Together with reference TRBV30 and TRBJ2-2, the CDR3 gives the full variable domain: SQTIHQWPATLVQPVGSPLSLECTVEGTSNPNLYWYRQAAGRGLQLLFYSVGIGQISSEVPQNLSASRPQDRQFILSSKKLLLSDSGFYLCAWSNRGITGELFFGEGSRLTVL.

The rearrangement uses TRBV19 and TRBJ1-5; D is undetermined. The CDR3 contains 15 residues. CDR1 and CDR2 (germline): LNHDA, SQIVND (reference sequence). V shed 5 bases and J shed 3 bases, with 14 bases lying between them. In nucleotides, the CDR3 is TGTGCCAGTAGTCCGAACTATGCTGACAATCAGCCCCAGCATTTT. Translating it yields CASSPNYADNQPQHF.

The rearrangement joins TRBV19 to TRBJ1-2; TRBD1 agrees at 11 bases. V shed 5 bases, J shed 8 bases, and the junction held 7 bases outside the gene matches. Per germline, CDR1 LNHDA and CDR2 SQIVND (reference sequence). The CDR3 is 14 amino acids. As DNA, the CDR3 is TGTGCCAGTAGTCCCCCGGGACAGGGGGAGGGCTACACCTTC. Translation gives CASSPPGQGEGYTF.